The sequence of this TCR beta chain was determined in a study of cytomegalovirus exposure and HLA in healthy donors. Study-wide context: Of the donors genotyped, about 410 in all, 75% to 85% fell in the Caucasian-associated ancestry cluster.

In the case of this clone: What it binds is unknown.

PCR primers comprised 60 Vbeta and 13 Jbeta primers. Sequenced by immunoSEQ multiplex PCR; TCRdb stores in-frame clones only, minus some. This sample has around 130,000 clones, with more than 65% found just once. General study results and limits: A later analysis showed HLA-associated TCR beta chains outstripping equally common others in clonal expansion.

The TCR comes from a woman aged 60-75 years in good health and CMV-seropositive. Sequenced sample: PBMCs.

CDR3 amino acids: CASSPGVNYGYTF. The DNA for the CDR3 is TGTGCCAGCAGTCCGGGAGTTAACTATGGCTACACCTTC. The chain links TRBV6-5 to TRBJ1-2; D remains ambiguous. Trimming shortened V by 5 bases and J by 1 base, and 8 bases separated the two germline ends. The CDR3 consists of 13 residues. From germline, CDR1 is MNHEY and CDR2 SVGAGI.